This passage covers 10 T cell receptor beta chains from one sample sequenced in a study of blood T cell repertoires in COVID-19 (dated by TCRdb to 2019 to 2021). Library preparation employed the immunoSEQ multiplex PCR assay. TCRdb mirrors the immuneACCESS table, restricted to in-frame sequences. Some clones are absent from its copies; in checked studies, under half trace to an unresolved V gene, and the reason for the others is unknown. The table for this sample lists 150,000 to 200,000 clones; around 84% of them were counted only once. The ten largest make up 13% to 15% of the sample. Sequencing was performed on PBMCs or T cells enriched from blood (not recorded which). The origin of the receptors is a middle-aged man who had recovered from COVID-19.

The rearrangement joins TRBV7-8 to TRBJ1-2, with D possibly being TRBD1 (6 bases). Trimming removed 6 bases at V and 3 bases at J, with 17 bases between. The CDR3 has 15 residues. Per germline, CDR1 SGHVS and CDR2 FQNEAQ. CDR3 nucleotide sequence: TGTGCCAGCAGAGACGGGGGGGCAGGTCACTATGGCTACACCTTC. Amino acids: CASRDGGAGHYGYTF.

The V gene is TRBV19, the J gene TRBJ1-2; 7 bases fit TRBD1. Trimming took 6 bases from V and 7 from J; bases not matched to a gene: 11. Germline values: CDR1 LNHDA, CDR2 SQIVND (reference sequence). The CDR3 has 14 residues. CDR3 region: CASRPRQGSSGYTF. CDR3 coding DNA: TGTGCCAGTAGGCCAAGACAGGGTTCATCTGGCTACACCTTC.

J is TRBJ2-1 and V is TRBV29-1; a weak D match, TRBD1 (5 bases). V gave up 5 bases and J gave up 10 bases, with 18 bases separating them. The CDR3 contains 13 residues. The germline CDR1 and CDR2 sequences are SQVTM and ANQGSEA. The CDR3 is CSVWGTPKGEQFF. CDR3 nucleotides: TGCAGCGTTTGGGGAACACCGAAGGGGGAGCAGTTCTTC.

This clone occurred once. V usage is TRBV24-1 and J usage is TRBJ1-2; no reliable D call. In germline, CDR1 is KGHDR, CDR2 SFDVKD. V lost 4 bases and J 7 bases, leaving 15 bases between the germline ends. This CDR3 is built from 14 residues. Here the CDR3 DNA reads TGTGCCACCAGTGACCCGACCGGGCGGGGTGGCTACACCTTC. Amino acid sequence: CATSDPTGRGGYTF.

The V and J genes are TRBV27 and TRBJ1-4, with D uncertain. The germline CDR1 and CDR2 sequences are MNHEY and SMNVEV (reference sequence). CDR3 length: 15 residues. Between the trimmed V and J ends, which lost 8 bases and 8 bases, there was a span of 21 bases. The DNA of the CDR3 is TGTGCCAGCCGTTCGTTTTCGGCCGGAGACGAAAAACTGTTTTTT. Protein sequence: CASRSFSAGDEKLFF.

This clone appeared once. The chain is built from TRBV24-1 and TRBJ2-3, with D maybe TRBD2 (6 bases). In germline, CDR1 is KGHDR, CDR2 SFDVKD. V was clipped by 3 bases and J by 2 bases, with 11 bases between them. The CDR3 covers 15 residues. The CDR3 DNA reads as TGTGCCACCAGTGATCATGCGGACTACACAGATACGCAGTATTTT. It translates to CATSDHADYTDTQYF.

This clone was observed once. The rearrangement links TRBV27 to TRBJ1-1; D may be TRBD1 (6 bases). There are 16 residues in the CDR3. Trimming shortened V by 4 bases and J by 3 bases, and 18 bases separated the two germline ends. The germline V gene encodes CDR1 MNHEY and CDR2 SMNVEV (reference sequence). The CDR3 reads CASSSSYRVVHTEAFF. The CDR3 DNA sequence: TGTGCCAGCAGTTCCTCTTACAGGGTCGTCCACACTGAAGCTTTCTTT.

This sequence joins TRBV19 and TRBJ2-3; 11 positions match TRBD2. Trimming took 9 bases from V and 4 from J; bases not matched to a gene: 3. The CDR3 is 13 residues long. Germline CDR1 LNHDA, CDR2 SQIVND (reference sequence). The CDR3: CASRLAGSDTQYF. The DNA of the CDR3 is TGTGCCAGCAGACTAGCGGGGTCAGATACGCAGTATTTT.

The CDR3 loop is CASSLEVRSSYEQYF. In DNA form, the CDR3 reads TGCGCCAGCAGCTTGGAGGTGAGGAGCTCCTACGAGCAGTACTTC. The rearrangement links TRBV5-1 to TRBJ2-7, with D uncertain. This CDR3 spans 15 amino acids. V lost 0 bases and J lost 0, with 10 bases in between. Germline values: CDR1 SGHRS, CDR2 YFSETQ. The whole variable domain, remainder taken from reference TRBV5-1 and TRBJ2-7, is KAGVTQTPRYLIKTRGQQVTLSCSPISGHRSVSWYQQTPGQGLQFLFEYFSETQRNKGNFPGRFSGRQFSNSRSEMNVSTLELGDSALYLCASSLEVRSSYEQYFGPGTRLTVT.

J is TRBJ1-1 and V is TRBV11-2; possible D gene TRBD1, 6 bases. Germline assignment: CDR1 SGHAT and CDR2 FQNNGV. The V gene lost 6 bases and the J gene lost 1 base, with 18 bases spanning the gap. The CDR3 sequence is 16 residues long. CDR3 sequence: CASSSRTQGKNTEAFF. CDR3 DNA sequence: TGTGCCAGCAGTAGCCGAACACAGGGAAAGAACACTGAAGCTTTCTTT.